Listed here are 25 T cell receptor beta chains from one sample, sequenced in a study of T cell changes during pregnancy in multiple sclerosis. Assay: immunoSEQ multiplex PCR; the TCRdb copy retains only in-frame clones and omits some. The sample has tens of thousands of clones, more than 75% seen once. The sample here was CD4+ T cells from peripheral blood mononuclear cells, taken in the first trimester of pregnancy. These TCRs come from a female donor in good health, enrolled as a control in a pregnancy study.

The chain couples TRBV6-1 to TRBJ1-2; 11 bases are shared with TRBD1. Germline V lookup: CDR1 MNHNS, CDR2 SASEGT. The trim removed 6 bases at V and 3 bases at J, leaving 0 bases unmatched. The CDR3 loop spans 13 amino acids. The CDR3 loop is CASRGQGDYGYTF. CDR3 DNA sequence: TGTGCCAGCAGGGGACAGGGGGACTATGGCTACACCTTC.

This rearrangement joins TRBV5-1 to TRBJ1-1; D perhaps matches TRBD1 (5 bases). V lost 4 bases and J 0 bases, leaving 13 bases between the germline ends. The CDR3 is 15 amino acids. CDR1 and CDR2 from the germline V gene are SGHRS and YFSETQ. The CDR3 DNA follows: TGCGCCAGCAGCCCGGACGGGGGAATGAACACTGAAGCTTTCTTT. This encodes CASSPDGGMNTEAFF. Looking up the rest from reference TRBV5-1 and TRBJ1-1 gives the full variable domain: KAGVTQTPRYLIKTRGQQVTLSCSPISGHRSVSWYQQTPGQGLQFLFEYFSETQRNKGNFPGRFSGRQFSNSRSEMNVSTLELGDSALYLCASSPDGGMNTEAFFGQGTRLTVV.

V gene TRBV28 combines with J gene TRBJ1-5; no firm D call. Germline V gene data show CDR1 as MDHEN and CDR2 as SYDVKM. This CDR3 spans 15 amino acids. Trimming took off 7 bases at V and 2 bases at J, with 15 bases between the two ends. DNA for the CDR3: TGTGCCAGCACCGCAGTTAATGCCGGCAATCAGCCCCAGCATTTT. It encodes CASTAVNAGNQPQHF.

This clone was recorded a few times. The CDR3 DNA sequence: TGTGCCAGCAGCTCCAGCTATGGCTACACCTTC. It translates to CASSSSYGYTF. The chain carries TRBV5-4 and TRBJ1-2; no clear D. This CDR3 has 11 residues. Trimming removed 3 bases from V and 4 bases from J, with 4 bases in between. In germline, CDR1 is SGHNT, CDR2 YYREEE (reference sequence).

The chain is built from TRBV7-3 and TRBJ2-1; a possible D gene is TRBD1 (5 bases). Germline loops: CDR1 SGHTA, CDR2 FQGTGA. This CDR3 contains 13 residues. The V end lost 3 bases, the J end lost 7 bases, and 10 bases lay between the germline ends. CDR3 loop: CASSFRGANEQFF. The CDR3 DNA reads TGTGCCAGCAGCTTTAGGGGTGCTAATGAGCAGTTCTTC.

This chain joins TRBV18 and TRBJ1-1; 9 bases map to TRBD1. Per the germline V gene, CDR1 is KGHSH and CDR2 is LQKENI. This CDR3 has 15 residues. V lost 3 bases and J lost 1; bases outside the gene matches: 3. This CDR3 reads CASSPGQGPNTEAFF. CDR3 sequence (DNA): TGTGCCAGCTCACCGGGACAGGGTCCGAACACTGAAGCTTTCTTT.

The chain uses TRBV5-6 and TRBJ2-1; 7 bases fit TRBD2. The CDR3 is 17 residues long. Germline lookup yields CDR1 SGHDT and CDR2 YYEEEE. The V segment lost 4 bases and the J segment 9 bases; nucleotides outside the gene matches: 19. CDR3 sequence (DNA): TGTGCCAGCAGCCCCTCGTATAGGACTAGAAGGGGAGGTGAGCAGTTCTTC. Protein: CASSPSYRTRRGGEQFF.

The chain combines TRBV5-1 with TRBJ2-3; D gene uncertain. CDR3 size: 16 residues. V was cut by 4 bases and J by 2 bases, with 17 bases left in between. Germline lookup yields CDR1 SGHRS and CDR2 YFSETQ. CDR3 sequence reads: CASSRLAVPITDTQYF. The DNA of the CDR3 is TGCGCCAGCAGCCGCTTGGCCGTGCCGATCACAGATACGCAGTATTTT.

The CDR3 loop is CASSLGQGMAKNIQYF. The DNA of the CDR3 is TGTGCCAGCAGCTTGGGGCAGGGAATGGCCAAAAACATTCAGTACTTC. V is TRBV5-4 and J is TRBJ2-4, with D possibly being TRBD1 (5 bases). Germline V gene lookup returns CDR1 SGHNT and CDR2 YYREEE (reference sequence). V lost 0 bases to trimming and J lost 1 base, with 11 bases between them. The CDR3 runs to 16 residues.

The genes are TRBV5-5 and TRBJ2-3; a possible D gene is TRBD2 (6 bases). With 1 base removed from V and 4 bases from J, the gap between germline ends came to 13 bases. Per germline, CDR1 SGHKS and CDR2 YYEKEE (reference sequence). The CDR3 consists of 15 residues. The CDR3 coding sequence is TGTGCCAGCAGCTTGAGCGGCCGGAGGGCAGATACGCAGTATTTT. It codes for CASSLSGRRADTQYF.

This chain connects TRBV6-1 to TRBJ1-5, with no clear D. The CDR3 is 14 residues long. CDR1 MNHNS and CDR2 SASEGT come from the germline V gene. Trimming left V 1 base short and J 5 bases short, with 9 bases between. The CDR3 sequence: CASSEGEFYQPQHF. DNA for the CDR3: TGTGCCAGCAGTGAAGGCGAATTCTATCAGCCCCAGCATTTT.

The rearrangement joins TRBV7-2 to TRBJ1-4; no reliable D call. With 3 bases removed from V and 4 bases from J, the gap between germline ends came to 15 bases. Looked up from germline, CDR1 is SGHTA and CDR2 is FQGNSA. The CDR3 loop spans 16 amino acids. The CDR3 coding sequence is TGTGCCAGCAGCTTTTACTTCAGAGGTGATAATGAAAAACTGTTTTTT. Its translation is CASSFYFRGDNEKLFF.

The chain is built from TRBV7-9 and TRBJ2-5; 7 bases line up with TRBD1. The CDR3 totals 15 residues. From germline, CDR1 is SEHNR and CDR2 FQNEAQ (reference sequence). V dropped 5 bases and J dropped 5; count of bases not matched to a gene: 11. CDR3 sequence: CASSHRLTGRETQYF. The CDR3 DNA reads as TGTGCCAGCAGCCACAGGTTGACAGGGCGGGAGACCCAGTACTTC.

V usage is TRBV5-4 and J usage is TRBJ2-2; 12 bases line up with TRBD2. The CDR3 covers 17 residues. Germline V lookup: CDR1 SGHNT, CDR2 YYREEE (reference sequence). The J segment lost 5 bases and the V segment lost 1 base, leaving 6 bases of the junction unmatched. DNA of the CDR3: TGTGCCAGCAGCTTGACTAGCGGGGGGTCCGGGACCGGGGAGCTGTTTTTT. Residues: CASSLTSGGSGTGELFF.

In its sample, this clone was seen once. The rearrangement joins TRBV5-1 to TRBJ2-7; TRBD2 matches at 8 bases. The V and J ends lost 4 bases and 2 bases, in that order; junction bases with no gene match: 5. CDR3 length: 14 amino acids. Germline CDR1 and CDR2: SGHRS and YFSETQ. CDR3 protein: CASSPSSGPYEQYF. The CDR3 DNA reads TGCGCCAGCAGCCCCTCTAGCGGGCCCTACGAGCAGTACTTC.

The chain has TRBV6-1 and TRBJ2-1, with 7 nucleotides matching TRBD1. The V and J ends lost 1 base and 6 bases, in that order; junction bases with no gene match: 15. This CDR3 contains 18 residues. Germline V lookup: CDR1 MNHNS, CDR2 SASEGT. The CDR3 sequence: CASSEGWGTVRRSNEQFF. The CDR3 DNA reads TGTGCCAGCAGTGAAGGTTGGGGGACAGTACGTAGGTCCAATGAGCAGTTCTTC.

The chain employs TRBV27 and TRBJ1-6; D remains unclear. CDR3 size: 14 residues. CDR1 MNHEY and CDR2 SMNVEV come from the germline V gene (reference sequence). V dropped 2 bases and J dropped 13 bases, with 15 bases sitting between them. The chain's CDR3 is CASSLSPAWFPLHF. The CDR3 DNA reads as TGTGCCAGCAGTTTAAGCCCCGCATGGTTCCCCCTCCACTTT.

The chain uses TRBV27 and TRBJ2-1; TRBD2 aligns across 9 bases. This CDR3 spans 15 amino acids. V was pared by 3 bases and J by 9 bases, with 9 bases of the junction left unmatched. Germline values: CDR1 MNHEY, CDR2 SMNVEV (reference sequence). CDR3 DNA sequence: TGTGCCAGCAGTTTCGGACTAGCGCGGTCAATTGAGCAGTTCTTC. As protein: CASSFGLARSIEQFF.

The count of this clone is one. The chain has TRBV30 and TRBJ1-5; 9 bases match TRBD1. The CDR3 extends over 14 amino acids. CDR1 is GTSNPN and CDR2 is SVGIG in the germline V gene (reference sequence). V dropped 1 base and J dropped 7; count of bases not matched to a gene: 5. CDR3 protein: CAWSGTGDGQPQHF. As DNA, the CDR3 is TGTGCCTGGAGTGGGACAGGGGATGGGCAGCCCCAGCATTTT.

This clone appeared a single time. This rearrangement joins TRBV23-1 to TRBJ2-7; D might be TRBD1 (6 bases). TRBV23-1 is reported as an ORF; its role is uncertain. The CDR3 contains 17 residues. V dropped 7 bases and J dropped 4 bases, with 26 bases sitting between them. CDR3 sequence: CASIRPHRDGYGYEQYF. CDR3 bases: TGCGCCAGCATCCGGCCCCACAGGGACGGTTACGGGTACGAGCAGTACTTC.

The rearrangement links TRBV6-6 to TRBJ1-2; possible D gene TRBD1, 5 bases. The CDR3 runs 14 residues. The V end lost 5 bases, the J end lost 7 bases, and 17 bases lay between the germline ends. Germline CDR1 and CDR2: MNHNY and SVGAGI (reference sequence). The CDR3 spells CASSLGGRVGGYTF. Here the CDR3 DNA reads TGTGCCAGCAGTCTAGGTGGCAGGGTGGGTGGCTACACCTTC.

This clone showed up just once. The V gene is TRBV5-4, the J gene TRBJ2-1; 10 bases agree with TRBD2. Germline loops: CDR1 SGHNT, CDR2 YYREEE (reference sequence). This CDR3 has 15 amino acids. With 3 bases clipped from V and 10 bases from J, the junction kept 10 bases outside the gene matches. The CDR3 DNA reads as TGTGCCAGCAGCTCTGCTAGCGGGGGCCTCGGGGAGCAGTTCTTC. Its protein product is CASSSASGGLGEQFF.

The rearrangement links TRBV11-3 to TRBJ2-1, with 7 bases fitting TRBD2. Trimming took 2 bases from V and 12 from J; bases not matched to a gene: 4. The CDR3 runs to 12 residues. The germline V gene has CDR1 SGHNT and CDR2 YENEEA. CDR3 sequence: CASSLSSGTQFF. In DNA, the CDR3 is TGTGCCAGCAGCTTATCGAGCGGGACGCAGTTCTTC.

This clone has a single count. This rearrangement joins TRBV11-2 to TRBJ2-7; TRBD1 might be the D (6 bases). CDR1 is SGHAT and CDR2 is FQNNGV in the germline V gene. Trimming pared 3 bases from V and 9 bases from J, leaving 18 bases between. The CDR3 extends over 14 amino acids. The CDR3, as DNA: TGTGCCAGCAGCTTTAACAGGGAAAAGTTCGGGCAGTACTTC. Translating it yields CASSFNREKFGQYF.

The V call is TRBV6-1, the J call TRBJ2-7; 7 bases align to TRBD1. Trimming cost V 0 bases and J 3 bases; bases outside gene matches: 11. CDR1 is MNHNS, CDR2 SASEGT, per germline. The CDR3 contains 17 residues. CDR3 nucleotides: TGTGCCAGCAGTGAAGCGGGGATGACAGGGTATCGCTACGAGCAGTACTTC. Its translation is CASSEAGMTGYRYEQYF.